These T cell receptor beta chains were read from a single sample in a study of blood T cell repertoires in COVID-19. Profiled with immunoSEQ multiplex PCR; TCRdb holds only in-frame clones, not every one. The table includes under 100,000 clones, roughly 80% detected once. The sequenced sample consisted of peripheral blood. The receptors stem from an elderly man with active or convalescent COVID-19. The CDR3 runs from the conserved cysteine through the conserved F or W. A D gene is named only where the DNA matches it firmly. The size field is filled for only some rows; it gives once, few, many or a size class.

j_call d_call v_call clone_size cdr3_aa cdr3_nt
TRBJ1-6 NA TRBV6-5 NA CATHPPGAYNSPLHF TGTGCCACTCACCCCCCAGGGGCATATAATTCACCCCTCCACTTT
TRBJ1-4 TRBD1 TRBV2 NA CASSEGTGGEKLFF TGTGCCAGCAGTGAGGGGACAGGGGGAGAAAAACTGTTTTTT
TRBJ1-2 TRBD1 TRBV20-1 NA CSATGQRGYTF TGCAGTGCTACGGGACAGCGGGGCTACACCTTC
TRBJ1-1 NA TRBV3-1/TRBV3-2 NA CASSQGSTGLLNTEAFF TGTGCCAGCAGCCAAGGATCTACAGGGTTACTGAACACTGAAGCTTTCTTT
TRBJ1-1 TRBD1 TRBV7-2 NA CASSITGARGTEAFF TGTGCCAGCAGCATTACAGGGGCCCGCGGCACTGAAGCTTTCTTT
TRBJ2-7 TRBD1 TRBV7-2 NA CASSLPLGQGAMYEQYF TGTGCCAGCAGCTTACCTTTAGGACAGGGGGCGATGTACGAGCAGTACTTC
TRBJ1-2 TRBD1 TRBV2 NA CASSGGTGNGYTF TGTGCCAGCAGTGGTGGGACAGGGAATGGCTACACCTTC
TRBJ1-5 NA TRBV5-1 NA CASSPNGGDVQPQHF TGCGCCAGCAGCCCCAACGGGGGGGACGTTCAGCCCCAGCATTTT
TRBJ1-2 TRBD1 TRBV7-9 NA CASSPTGFYGYTF TGTGCCAGCAGCCCGACAGGGTTCTATGGCTACACCTTC
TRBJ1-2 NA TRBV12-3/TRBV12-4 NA CASSSYNYGYTF TGTGCCAGCAGTTCTTATAACTATGGCTACACCTTC
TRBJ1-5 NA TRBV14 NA CASSQARNQPQHF TGTGCCAGCAGCCAAGCGAGGAATCAGCCCCAGCATTTT
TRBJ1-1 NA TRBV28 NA CASSSQTIGNTEAFF TGTGCCAGCAGTTCTCAGACAATTGGGAACACTGAAGCTTTCTTT
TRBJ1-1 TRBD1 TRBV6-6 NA CASSSQGVNTEAFF TGTGCCAGCAGTTCACAGGGGGTTAACACTGAAGCTTTCTTT
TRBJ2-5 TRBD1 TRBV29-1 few CSVDSGTGGRETQYF TGCAGCGTCGACTCCGGGACAGGGGGCAGGGAGACCCAGTACTTC
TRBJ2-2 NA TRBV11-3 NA CASSQRTVNTGELFF TGTGCCAGCAGCCAACGGACAGTGAACACCGGGGAGCTGTTTTTT